This T cell receptor beta chain derives from a study of metastatic and nonmetastatic thyroid tumors. Overall study context: Both malignant and benign thyroid patients supplied peripheral blood and tumor or nodule tissue samples, across which the repertoires of these patients were then compared.

No treatment had been given to any patient before thyroid surgery. The table lists this clone with a few counts. Its antigen is not identified. V shed 5 bases and J shed 3 bases, with 17 bases lying between them. CDR3 length equals 16 residues. Original processing methods: Building a distant-metastasis classifier for papillary thyroid cancer drew on CDR3 differences across clinicopathological groups. With MiXCR, TCRdb reprocessed the PCR reads. These V and J calls originate from TCRdb's pipeline instead of the authors' own analysis. The sample holds approximately 30,000 clones, 25% to 35% seen once. Findings and caveats of the study: Significantly greater TCR beta diversity was reportedly found in malignant thyroid tumors than in benign nodules (in blood and tumor).

The V call is TRBV12-3 or TRBV12-4, the J call TRBJ2-1, with D unresolved. The clonotype originates from a female donor with papillary thyroid cancer or a benign thyroid nodule (not recorded which). Some clones in this sample may be carry-over from other donors' samples. The sample comprised blood. The CDR3 DNA follows: TGTGCCAGCAGTCCTCGGGCCGTCGAGAACTACAATGAGCAGTTCTTC. Translating it yields CASSPRAVENYNEQFF.